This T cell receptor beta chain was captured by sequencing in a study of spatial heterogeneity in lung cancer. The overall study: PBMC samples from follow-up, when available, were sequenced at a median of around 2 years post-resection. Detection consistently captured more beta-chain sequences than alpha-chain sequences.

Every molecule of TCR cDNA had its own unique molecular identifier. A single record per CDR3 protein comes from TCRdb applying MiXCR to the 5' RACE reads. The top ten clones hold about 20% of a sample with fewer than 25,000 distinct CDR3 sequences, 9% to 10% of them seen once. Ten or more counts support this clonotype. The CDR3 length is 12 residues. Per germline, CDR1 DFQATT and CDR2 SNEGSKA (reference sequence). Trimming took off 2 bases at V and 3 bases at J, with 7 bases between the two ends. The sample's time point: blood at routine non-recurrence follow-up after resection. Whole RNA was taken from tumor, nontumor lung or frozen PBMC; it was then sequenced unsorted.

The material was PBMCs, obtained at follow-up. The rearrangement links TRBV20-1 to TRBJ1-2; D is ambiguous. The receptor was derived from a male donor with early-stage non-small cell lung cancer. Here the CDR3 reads CSARWLDYGYTF. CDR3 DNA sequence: TGCAGTGCTAGATGGCTTGACTATGGCTACACCTTC.